One and the same sample provided the 4 T cell receptor beta chains below, sequenced in a study of shared clonotypes between healthy human individuals. CD8 cells regarded as naive lacked CD45RO, were positively chosen for CCR7, and omitted terminally differentiated effector memory CD45RA+ cells. TCRdb's copy holds only in-frame clones and misses some; the assay was immunoSEQ multiplex PCR. This sample has 2 million to 2.5 million clones, with approximately 94% found just once. Material: naive CD8+ T cells from PBMCs. Receptors originate from a man aged 18 to 35 in good health. Some clones in this sample may be carry-over from other donors' samples.

DNA for the CDR3: TGTGCCAGCAGTGGAGAAGGCGGGGAGCTGTTTTTT. It yields the protein CASSGEGGELFF. This sequence joins TRBV6-5 and TRBJ2-2; no clear D. CDR1 and CDR2 from the germline V gene are MNHEY and SVGAGI. CDR3 length equals 12 residues. V lost 5 bases and J lost 7, with 8 bases in between.

This sequence joins TRBV7-6 and TRBJ2-2, with D unresolved. V lost 1 base, J lost 6 bases, and 12 bases lay in between. This CDR3 spans 15 amino acids. CDR1 and CDR2 (germline): SGHVS, FNYEAQ. CDR3 in DNA: TGTGCCAGCAGCTTAGTTGTAGGAAGCTCCGGGGAGCTGTTTTTT. Residues: CASSLVVGSSGELFF. Drawing the rest from reference TRBV7-6 and TRBJ2-2, the complete variable domain is GAGVSQSPRYKVTKRGQDVALRCDPISGHVSLYWYRQALGQGPEFLTYFNYEAQQDKSGLPNDRFSAERPEGSISTLTIQRTEQRDSAMYRCASSLVVGSSGELFFGEGSRLTVL.

The chain is built from TRBV29-1 and TRBJ2-1; 8 bases are shared with TRBD1. J lost 4 bases, V lost 3 bases, and 11 bases had no gene match. CDR3 length equals 16 residues. The germline V gene has CDR1 SQVTM and CDR2 ANQGSEA. CDR3 region: CSVEGQEKDFYNEQFF. For the CDR3, the DNA is TGCAGCGTTGAGGGACAGGAAAAGGACTTTTACAATGAGCAGTTCTTC.

This chain joins TRBV28 and TRBJ2-7; 7 nucleotides match TRBD1. The ends lost 6 bases at V and 1 base at J; junction bases unmatched: 12. This CDR3 contains 16 residues. The germline gives CDR1 MDHEN, CDR2 SYDVKM. The CDR3 here is CASSQGVVTTSYEQYF. The CDR3 DNA follows: TGTGCCAGCAGCCAGGGGGTAGTGACTACTTCCTACGAGCAGTACTTC.